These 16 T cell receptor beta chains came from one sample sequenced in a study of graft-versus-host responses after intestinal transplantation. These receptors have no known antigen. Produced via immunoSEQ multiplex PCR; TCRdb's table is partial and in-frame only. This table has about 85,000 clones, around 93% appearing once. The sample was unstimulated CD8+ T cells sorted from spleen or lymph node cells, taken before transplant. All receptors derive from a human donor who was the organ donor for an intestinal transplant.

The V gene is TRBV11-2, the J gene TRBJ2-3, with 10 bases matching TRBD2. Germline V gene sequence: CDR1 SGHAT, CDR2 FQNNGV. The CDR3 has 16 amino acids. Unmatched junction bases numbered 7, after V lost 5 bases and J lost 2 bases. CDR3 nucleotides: TGTGCCAGCAGCCCCGAAGCGGGAGGGTTCACAGATACGCAGTATTTT. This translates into CASSPEAGGFTDTQYF.

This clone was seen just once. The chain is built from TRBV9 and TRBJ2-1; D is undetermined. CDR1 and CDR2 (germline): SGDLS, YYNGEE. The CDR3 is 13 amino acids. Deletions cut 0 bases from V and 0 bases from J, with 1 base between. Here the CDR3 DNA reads TGTGCCAGCAGCGTAGGCTCCTACAATGAGCAGTTCTTC. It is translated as CASSVGSYNEQFF.

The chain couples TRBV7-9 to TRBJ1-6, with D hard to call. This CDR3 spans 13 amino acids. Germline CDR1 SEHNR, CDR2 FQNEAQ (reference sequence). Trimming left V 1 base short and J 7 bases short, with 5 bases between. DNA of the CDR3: TGTGCCAGCAGCTTAGAGACGAATTCACCCCTCCACTTT. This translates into CASSLETNSPLHF.

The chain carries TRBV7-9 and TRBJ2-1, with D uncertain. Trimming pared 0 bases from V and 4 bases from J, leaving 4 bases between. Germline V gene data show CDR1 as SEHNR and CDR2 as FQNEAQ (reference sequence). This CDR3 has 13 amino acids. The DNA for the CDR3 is TGTGCCAGCAGCTTAGCTCCGTACAATGAGCAGTTCTTC. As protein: CASSLAPYNEQFF.

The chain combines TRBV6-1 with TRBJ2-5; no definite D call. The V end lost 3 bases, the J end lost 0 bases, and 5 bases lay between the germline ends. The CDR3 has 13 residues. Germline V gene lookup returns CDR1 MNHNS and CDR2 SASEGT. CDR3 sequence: CASSDANQETQYF. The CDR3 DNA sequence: TGTGCCAGCAGTGACGCTAACCAAGAGACCCAGTACTTC.

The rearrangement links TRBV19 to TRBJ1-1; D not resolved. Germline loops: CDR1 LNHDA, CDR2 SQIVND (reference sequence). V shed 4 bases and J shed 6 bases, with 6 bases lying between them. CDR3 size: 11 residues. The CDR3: CASSNGPEAFF. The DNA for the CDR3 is TGTGCCAGTAGTAACGGCCCTGAAGCTTTCTTT.

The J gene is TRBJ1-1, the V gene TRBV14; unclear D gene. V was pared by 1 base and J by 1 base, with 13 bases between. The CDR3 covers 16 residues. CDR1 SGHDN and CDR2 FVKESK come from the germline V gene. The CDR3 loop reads CASSQVNVLTNTEAFF. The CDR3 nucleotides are TGTGCCAGCAGCCAAGTGAACGTACTTACGAACACTGAAGCTTTCTTT.

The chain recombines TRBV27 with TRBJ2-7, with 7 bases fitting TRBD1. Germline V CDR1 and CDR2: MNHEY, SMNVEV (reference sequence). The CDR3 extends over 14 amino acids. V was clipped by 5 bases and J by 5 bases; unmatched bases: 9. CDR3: CASSPTQGLHEQYF. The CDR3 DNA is TGTGCCAGCAGTCCGACACAGGGGCTCCACGAGCAGTACTTC.

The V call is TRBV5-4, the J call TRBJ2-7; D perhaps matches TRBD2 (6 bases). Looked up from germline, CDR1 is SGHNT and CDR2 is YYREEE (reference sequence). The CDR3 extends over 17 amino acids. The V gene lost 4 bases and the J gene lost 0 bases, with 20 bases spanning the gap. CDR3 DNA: TGTGCCAGCAGCCGGCTGGCGGGCGGACTAAGCTCCTACGAGCAGTACTTC. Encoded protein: CASSRLAGGLSSYEQYF.

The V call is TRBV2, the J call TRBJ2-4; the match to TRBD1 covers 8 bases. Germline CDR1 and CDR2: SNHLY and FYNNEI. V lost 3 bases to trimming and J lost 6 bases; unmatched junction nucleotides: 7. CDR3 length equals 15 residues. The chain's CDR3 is CASSDPRGRGNIQYF. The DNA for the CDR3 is TGTGCCAGCAGTGATCCCAGGGGGCGGGGAAACATTCAGTACTTC.

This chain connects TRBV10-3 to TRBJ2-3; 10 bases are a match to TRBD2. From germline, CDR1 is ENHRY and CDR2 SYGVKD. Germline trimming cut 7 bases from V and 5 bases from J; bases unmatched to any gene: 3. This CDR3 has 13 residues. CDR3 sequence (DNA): TGTGCCATCACTAGCGGGGGTATAGATACGCAGTATTTT. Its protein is CAITSGGIDTQYF.

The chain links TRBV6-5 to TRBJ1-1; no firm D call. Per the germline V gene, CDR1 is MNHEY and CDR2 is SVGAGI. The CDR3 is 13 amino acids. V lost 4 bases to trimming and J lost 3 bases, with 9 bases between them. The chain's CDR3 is CASSSEEYTEAFF. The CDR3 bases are TGTGCCAGCAGTTCGGAGGAGTACACTGAAGCTTTCTTT.

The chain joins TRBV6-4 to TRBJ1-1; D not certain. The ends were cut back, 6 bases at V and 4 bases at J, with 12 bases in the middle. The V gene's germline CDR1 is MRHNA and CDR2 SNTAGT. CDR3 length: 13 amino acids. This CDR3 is CASRRVPSTEAFF. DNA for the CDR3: TGTGCCAGCAGGAGGGTTCCTAGCACTGAAGCTTTCTTT.

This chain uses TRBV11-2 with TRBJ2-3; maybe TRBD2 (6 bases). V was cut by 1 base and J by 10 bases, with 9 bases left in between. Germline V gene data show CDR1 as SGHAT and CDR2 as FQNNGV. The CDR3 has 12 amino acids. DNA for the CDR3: TGTGCCAGCAGCTTAGGGGACTTCCCGCAGTATTTT. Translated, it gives CASSLGDFPQYF.

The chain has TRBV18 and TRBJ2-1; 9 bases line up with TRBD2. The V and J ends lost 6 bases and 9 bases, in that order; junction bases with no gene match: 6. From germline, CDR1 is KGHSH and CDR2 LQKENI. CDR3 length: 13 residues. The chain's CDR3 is CASSPGGGGEQFF. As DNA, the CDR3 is TGTGCCAGCTCCCCCGGCGGGGGGGGTGAGCAGTTCTTC.

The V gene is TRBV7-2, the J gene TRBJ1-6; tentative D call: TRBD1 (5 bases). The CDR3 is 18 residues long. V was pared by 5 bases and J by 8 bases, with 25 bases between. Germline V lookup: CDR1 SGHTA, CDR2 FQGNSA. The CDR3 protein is CASSPNLGPELYYSPLHF. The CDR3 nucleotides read TGTGCCAGCAGCCCGAACCTGGGACCCGAATTATACTATTCACCCCTCCACTTT.